A selection of T cell receptor beta chains follows, all from one sample in a study of blood T cell repertoires in COVID-19. Sequencing used immunoSEQ multiplex PCR; TCRdb keeps in-frame clones, though not all of them. Among about 400,000 clones listed, nearly 90% were seen once. What was sequenced was PBMCs or T cells enriched from blood (not recorded which). The receptors derive from a woman aged 35 to 49 with acute COVID-19. The CDR3 runs from the conserved cysteine through the conserved F or W. Each record gives: J gene, clone size, V gene, D gene, CDR3 DNA, CDR3 protein. A D gene is named only where the DNA matches it firmly. Rows give clone size only sometimes, using once, few, many, or a class for an expanded clone.

TRBJ1-3	once	TRBV15	NA	TGTGCCACCAGCAGAGATACCAGCGGTCTCTCTGGAAACACCATATATTTT	CATSRDTSGLSGNTIYF
TRBJ1-4	NA	TRBV6-5	TRBD1	TGTGCCAGCAGTCGTATGACAGGGGATGAAAAACTGTTTTTT	CASSRMTGDEKLFF
TRBJ1-1	once	TRBV9	NA	TGTGCCAGCAGCGCCGACCCGGGAGTGAACACTGAAGCTTTCTTT	CASSADPGVNTEAFF
TRBJ2-7	NA	TRBV19	NA	TGTGCCAGTAGCCCACATTTGACAGAAGGCTACGAGCAGTACTTC	CASSPHLTEGYEQYF
TRBJ2-7	NA	TRBV5-1	NA	TGCGCCAGCACAAAATCGGGGGATTCCTACGAGCAGTACTTC	CASTKSGDSYEQYF
TRBJ1-1	NA	TRBV29-1	TRBD1	TGCAGCGTTCTGGTGACAGGGACAGCTTTCTTT	CSVLVTGTAFF
TRBJ1-2	NA	TRBV28	NA	TGTGCCAGCAGGGCGGAGTATGGCTACACCTTC	CASRAEYGYTF
TRBJ1-1	once	TRBV10-3	NA	TGTGCCATCAGTGAGAACGGACAGCTGAACACTGAAGCTTTCTTT	CAISENGQLNTEAFF
TRBJ2-3	NA	TRBV24-1	TRBD1	TGTGCCACCAGTGAGTCCGACAGGGTTGGGACAGATACGCAGTATTTT	CATSESDRVGTDTQYF
TRBJ2-3	NA	TRBV11-3	TRBD2	TGTGCCAGCAGCTCCGGGGTTAGCGGGGGACACACAGATACGCAGTATTTT	CASSSGVSGGHTDTQYF
TRBJ1-4	NA	TRBV2	TRBD1	TGTGCCAGCAGTGAAGAAGAGGGGGCTTTAGGGGAAAAACTGTTTTTT	CASSEEEGALGEKLFF
TRBJ2-7	NA	TRBV6-5	NA	TGTGCCAGCAGTCCTCGACAGAGCTACGAGCAGTACTTC	CASSPRQSYEQYF
TRBJ2-1	few	TRBV27	NA	TGTGCCAGCACCCCCCTCGACACCATCTACAATGAGCAGTTCTTC	CASTPLDTIYNEQFF
TRBJ2-7	NA	TRBV5-1	NA	TGCGCCAGCAGCTTGGGGACGAGCGGAGTTTACGAGCAGTACTTC	CASSLGTSGVYEQYF
TRBJ1-3	NA	TRBV3-1/TRBV3-2	NA	TGTGCCAGCAGCCAAGCCGGACAGTTCAACTCTGGAAACACCATATATTTT	CASSQAGQFNSGNTIYF
TRBJ1-2	few	TRBV24-1	NA	TGTGCCACCAGTGACCTGGACACCTTCTATGGCTACACCTTC	CATSDLDTFYGYTF
TRBJ2-2	NA	TRBV13	TRBD2	TGTGCCAGCAGCTTATATAGCGGGGGCGATGCCGGGGAGCTGTTTTTT	CASSLYSGGDAGELFF
TRBJ1-4	NA	TRBV5-1	NA	TGCGCCAGCAGCTTGGCTTCTCCGGGAGATAATGAAAAACTGTTTTTT	CASSLASPGDNEKLFF
TRBJ2-1	NA	TRBV9	TRBD2	TGTGCCAGCAGCGAACGGACTAGCGCGCCGTACAATGAGCAGTTCTTC	CASSERTSAPYNEQFF
TRBJ2-3	few	TRBV7-9	TRBD1	TGTGCCAGCAGCTTAGCTCTCTGGGGCAGGGGGCGCCGCACAGATACGCAGTATTTT	CASSLALWGRGRRTDTQYF
TRBJ2-6	NA	TRBV6-1	NA	TGTGCCAGCAGTGAGCAGGGGCGCCTAGCTGGGGCCAACGTCCTGACTTTC	CASSEQGRLAGANVLTF
TRBJ2-7	NA	TRBV19	TRBD1	TGTGCCAGTAAACCGGGACAGAGTAGTTCCTACGAGCAGTACTTC	CASKPGQSSSYEQYF
TRBJ1-1	NA	TRBV5-8	TRBD1	TGTGCCAGCAGCTCGGGACAGGGGACGATCACTGAAGCTTTCTTT	CASSSGQGTITEAFF
TRBJ2-2	NA	TRBV5-1	NA	TGCGCCAGCAGCTTGGACCGCCGGACCGGGGAGCTGTTTTTT	CASSLDRRTGELFF
TRBJ2-5	NA	TRBV5-4	NA	TGTGCCAGCAGCTTAGGAGGGTTACAAGAGACCCAGTACTTC	CASSLGGLQETQYF
TRBJ2-5	NA	TRBV29-1	NA	TGCAGCGTTGAAGGAGGGGAGACCCAGTACTTC	CSVEGGETQYF
TRBJ1-1	once	TRBV10-2	TRBD1	TGCGCCACCAAAGACAGGGGCACTGAAGCTTTCTTT	CATKDRGTEAFF
TRBJ1-6	NA	TRBV5-1	TRBD1	TGCGCCAGCAGCTTAGGTCCAACAGGGGCGGCTAATTCACCCCTCCACTTT	CASSLGPTGAANSPLHF
TRBJ2-3	NA	TRBV5-1	NA	TGCGCCAGCATCCCTGGGGCGGATGCAGATACGCAGTATTTT	CASIPGADADTQYF
TRBJ1-5	once	TRBV5-8	NA	TGTGCCAGCAGCCTTAGTGGCAATCAGCCCCAGCATTTT	CASSLSGNQPQHF
TRBJ2-3	once	TRBV15	TRBD1	TGTGCCACCAGCAGAGGGACAGGCCCCGGCACAGATACGCAGTATTTT	CATSRGTGPGTDTQYF
TRBJ1-1	NA	TRBV19	NA	TGTGCCAGTAGTGAACACAAGAACACTGAAGCTTTCTTT	CASSEHKNTEAFF
TRBJ2-3	NA	TRBV24-1	NA	TGTGCCACCAGTGACCGACCCGGGGGTAGGGATACGCAGTATTTT	CATSDRPGGRDTQYF
TRBJ2-1	NA	TRBV5-6	TRBD2	TGTGCCAGCAGCATGCCTAGCGGGGGGGCCGGTTATGAGCAGTTCTTC	CASSMPSGGAGYEQFF
TRBJ2-1	NA	TRBV7-4	TRBD2	TGTGCCAGCAGCTTAGTGCAGTGCGGGGGGACATTCAATGAGCAGTTCTTC	CASSLVQCGGTFNEQFF
TRBJ1-2	NA	TRBV29-1	TRBD1	TGCAGCGCCTTCGACAGGGCCGATTATGGCTACACCTTC	CSAFDRADYGYTF
TRBJ2-3	NA	TRBV9	NA	TGTGCCAGCAGCGTAGGTAGTGCTAACACAGATACGCAGTATTTT	CASSVGSANTDTQYF
TRBJ1-1	NA	TRBV12-3/TRBV12-4	NA	TGTGCCAGCAGCCTCGGGGGTCAGGAAGCTTTCTTT	CASSLGGQEAFF
TRBJ2-5	NA	TRBV9	NA	TGTGCCAGCAGCGTAGGGGCAGGGGCAGAGACCCAGTACTTC	CASSVGAGAETQYF
TRBJ2-2	NA	TRBV5-1	TRBD1	TGCGCCAGCAGTGACAGGGCCGGGGAGCTGTTTTTT	CASSDRAGELFF
TRBJ1-1	NA	TRBV4-1	NA	TGCGCCAGCAGCCAAGGTACAGGGCTCAACACTGAAGCTTTCTTT	CASSQGTGLNTEAFF
TRBJ1-1	NA	TRBV19	NA	TGTGCCAGTAGTCAACAGGGACGGACTGAAGCTTTCTTT	CASSQQGRTEAFF